The 16 T cell receptor beta chains below come from one sample, sequenced in a study of PD-L1 blockade in urothelial cancer. Time point given: peripheral blood 6 weeks after treatment start. Profiling relied on immunoSEQ multiplex PCR, and the TCRdb table lists in-frame clones only, not all of them. The table lists 35,000 to 40,000 clones, 86% of them singletons, with roughly a quarter in the top ten. Sequenced material: PBMCs, taken around atezolizumab (anti-PD-L1) treatment. These TCRs come from a man in his sixties with urothelial cancer.

Here the CDR3 reads CASGNRGLEYF. CDR3 nucleotide sequence: TGTGCTAGTGGCAACCGGGGACTGGAGTATTTT. This sequence joins TRBV12-5 and TRBJ2-3; TRBD2 is a possible D gene (6 bases). V was cut by 6 bases and J by 13 bases, with 14 bases left in between. The CDR3 is 11 amino acids. Per the germline V gene, CDR1 is LGHNT and CDR2 is FRNRAP.

The chain has TRBV20-1 and TRBJ2-1, with D possibly TRBD1 on 5 matching bases. The V end lost 3 bases, the J end lost 8 bases, and 8 bases lay between the germline ends. Germline V lookup: CDR1 DFQATT, CDR2 SNEGSKA (reference sequence). The CDR3 runs to 11 residues. The CDR3 DNA is TGCAGTGCTAGGCAGGGCGATGAGCAGTTCTTC. As protein: CSARQGDEQFF.

The rearrangement links TRBV10-3 to TRBJ1-1, with 7 bases matching TRBD1. This CDR3 has 13 residues. Germline assignment: CDR1 ENHRY and CDR2 SYGVKD. V dropped 9 bases and J dropped 3; count of bases not matched to a gene: 7. CDR3 coding DNA: TGTGCCATTCATAGGGGGCCCGACACTGAAGCTTTCTTT. Protein: CAIHRGPDTEAFF.

V is TRBV6-1 and J is TRBJ1-2; 8 bases align to TRBD1. With 4 bases clipped from V and 3 bases from J, the junction kept 7 bases outside the gene matches. The CDR3 is 15 amino acids. Germline CDR1 is MNHNS and CDR2 is SASEGT. CDR3 bases: TGTGCCAGCAGTGGTACCTCAGGGGGCGACTATGGCTACACCTTC. Translation: CASSGTSGGDYGYTF.

V and J are TRBV27 and TRBJ2-7; D possibly corresponds to TRBD1 (6 bases). CDR1 is MNHEY and CDR2 is SMNVEV in the germline V gene (reference sequence). The CDR3 runs 13 residues. V lost 5 bases, J lost 2 bases, and 10 bases lay in between. The CDR3 here is CASSPWDTYEQYF. The CDR3 nucleotides are TGTGCCAGCAGTCCATGGGACACCTACGAGCAGTACTTC.

The genes are TRBV7-3 and TRBJ2-1; D perhaps matches TRBD1 (6 bases). V was shortened by 4 bases and J by 7 bases, with 8 bases between the two germline ends. Per germline, CDR1 SGHTA and CDR2 FQGTGA. CDR3 size: 12 residues. This CDR3 reads CASSSQGNEQFF. CDR3 sequence (DNA): TGTGCCAGCAGCTCTCAGGGGAATGAGCAGTTCTTC.

CDR3 in DNA: TGTGCCAGCAGCGCGGGACTGGATTACGAGCAGTACTTC. Translating gives CASSAGLDYEQYF. The rearrangement links TRBV7-8 to TRBJ2-7; TRBD2 might be the D (6 bases). V lost 5 bases and J 4 bases, leaving 12 bases between the germline ends. CDR1 is SGHVS and CDR2 is FQNEAQ in the germline V gene. This CDR3 has 13 residues.

This chain uses TRBV2 with TRBJ1-1; TRBD1 might be the D (5 bases). The ends were cut back, 4 bases at V and 0 bases at J, with 21 bases in the middle. The CDR3 totals 18 residues. Germline V CDR1 and CDR2: SNHLY, FYNNEI. Written as DNA, the CDR3 is TGTGCCAGCAGTGGGGGGAGGGATACGGACACCATGAACACTGAAGCTTTCTTT. Protein product: CASSGGRDTDTMNTEAFF.

The chain uses TRBV30 and TRBJ2-1; 12 bases match TRBD2. CDR1 GTSNPN and CDR2 SVGIG come from the germline V gene (reference sequence). J was trimmed by 13 bases and V by 3 bases; bases with no gene match: 10. The CDR3 loop spans 14 amino acids. CDR3 sequence: CAWSQTSGGPRQFF. CDR3 coding DNA: TGTGCCTGGAGCCAGACTAGCGGGGGCCCACGACAGTTCTTC.

The V call is TRBV10-2, the J call TRBJ2-3; TRBD2 matches at 13 bases. Per germline, CDR1 WSHSY and CDR2 SAAADI. With V trimmed by 6 bases and J by 14 bases, 8 bases remained unmatched. The length of the CDR3 is 13 residues. CDR3 sequence reads: CASRGTSGVPGYF. CDR3 coding DNA: TGCGCCAGCAGGGGGACTAGCGGGGTGCCAGGGTATTTT.

The chain couples TRBV7-6 to TRBJ2-2, with TRBD1 matching over 8 bases. V gave up 7 bases and J gave up 5 bases; unmatched junction bases: 6. CDR3 length: 14 residues. Germline V CDR1 and CDR2: SGHVS, FNYEAQ. The CDR3 region has the DNA TGTGCCAGCATGGACAGGGCCGGAACCGGGGAGCTGTTTTTT. Translation gives CASMDRAGTGELFF. The complete variable domain, with remaining parts taken from reference TRBV7-6 and TRBJ2-2, reads GAGVSQSPRYKVTKRGQDVALRCDPISGHVSLYWYRQALGQGPEFLTYFNYEAQQDKSGLPNDRFSAERPEGSISTLTIQRTEQRDSAMYRCASMDRAGTGELFFGEGSRLTVL.

The V and J genes are TRBV5-3 and TRBJ2-7; D is perhaps TRBD2 (6 bases). TRBV5-3 is flagged as an ORF with uncertain function. The CDR3 covers 17 residues. Between the trimmed V and J ends, which lost 0 bases and 0 bases, there was a span of 16 bases. Here the CDR3 DNA reads TGTGCCAGAAGCTTGGATCGGGGGAGACACCGCTCCTACGAGCAGTACTTC. It encodes CARSLDRGRHRSYEQYF.

The genes are TRBV19 and TRBJ1-4; TRBD1 matches at 8 bases. Looked up from germline, CDR1 is LNHDA and CDR2 is SQIVND (reference sequence). V lost 6 bases to trimming and J lost 5 bases; unmatched junction nucleotides: 2. The CDR3 loop spans 13 amino acids. The CDR3 coding sequence is TGTGCCAGTAGGCGGGACAGGAATGAAAAACTGTTTTTT. This gives the protein CASRRDRNEKLFF.

Only a few counts were recorded for this clone. The chain combines TRBV5-4 with TRBJ2-1, with 16 bases that match TRBD2. The V gene end was trimmed by 4 bases and the J gene end by 5 bases; junction bases not matched to a gene: 9. This CDR3 region has 18 residues. Germline CDR1 reads SGHNT; CDR2 reads YYREEE (reference sequence). CDR3 sequence reads: CASSPGPGLAGGHNEQFF. The CDR3 coding sequence is TGTGCCAGCAGCCCGGGGCCGGGACTAGCGGGAGGGCACAATGAGCAGTTCTTC.

The chain uses TRBV5-4 and TRBJ2-2, with 16 bases lining up with TRBD2. Germline CDR1 is SGHNT and CDR2 is YYREEE (reference sequence). With 5 bases clipped from V and 5 bases from J, the junction kept 9 bases outside the gene matches. The CDR3 loop spans 18 amino acids. This CDR3 reads CASSSGTSGRAWTGELFF. CDR3 nucleotides: TGTGCCAGCAGTTCCGGGACTAGCGGGAGGGCCTGGACCGGGGAGCTGTTTTTT.

The J gene is TRBJ2-1, the V gene TRBV10-2, with 14 bases identical to TRBD2. Losses at the gene ends were 3 bases for V and 6 bases for J; bases not matched to a gene: 7. Looked up from germline, CDR1 is WSHSY and CDR2 is SAAADI. This CDR3 has 17 amino acids. The CDR3 DNA is TGCGCCAGCAGTGATTCCGGAGGACTAGCGGGAGGCAATGAGCAGTTCTTC. Its translation: CASSDSGGLAGGNEQFF.